The present TCR beta chain was sequenced within a study of T cells in Graves' hyperthyroidism and ophthalmopathy. Uncontrolled infection, other autoimmune disease, pregnancy or lactation led to exclusion. What was amplified from RNA transcripts were TCR beta CDR3 regions. A first-round RT-PCR of the TCR CDR3 used the HTBI primer set. TCRdb used MiXCR to reprocess the multiplex PCR reads, holding one entry per CDR3 protein. This sample has a few hundred thousand distinct CDR3 sequences, with about 18% found just once. Trimming removed 4 bases at V and 4 bases at J, with 10 bases between. CDR3 length: 13 residues. Per the germline V gene, CDR1 is MGHDK and CDR2 is SYGVNS. This clonotype has only a few counts.

The source material was blood. This TCR derives from a woman in her late teens or twenties with Graves' hyperthyroidism. The rearrangement joins TRBV25-1 to TRBJ1-1, with TRBD1 as a possible D gene (6 bases). The CDR3 DNA reads TGTGCCAGCAGTGGAGGGGGGTTCACTGAAGCTTTCTTT. Amino acids: CASSGGGFTEAFF. Looking up the rest from reference TRBV25-1 and TRBJ1-1 gives the full variable domain: EADIYQTPRYLVIGTGKKITLECSQTMGHDKMYWYQQDPGMELHLIHYSYGVNSTEKGDLSSESTVSRIRTEHFPLTLESARPSHTSQYLCASSGGGFTEAFFGQGTRLTVV.